The entry that follows covers one TCR beta chain sequence. Its antigen is not identified. These data originate in a study of OX40 agonist ivuxolimab in advanced cancers. Study-wide context: At 0.01 to 10 mg/kg, ivuxolimab was administered intravenously to patients every 2 weeks. Study results and caveats: Patients with a partial response at 0.1-3.0 mg/kg had among the lowest clonal expansion.

V was pared by 1 base and J by 6 bases, with 8 bases of the junction left unmatched. This CDR3 contains 17 residues. CDR1 and CDR2 from the germline V gene are LGHNA and YNFKEQ. Assay used: immunoSEQ multiplex PCR; TCRdb lists only in-frame clones, some missing. In the table there are fewer than 60,000 clones, more than 80% of which are singletons. The receptor was derived from an adult with an advanced solid tumor such as melanoma, head and neck, liver or kidney cancer. This sample comprised CD4+ or CD8+ T cells sorted from blood, obtained in a trial of the OX40 agonist ivuxolimab. This chain connects TRBV4-2 to TRBJ1-4; TRBD1 agrees at 10 bases. CDR3 sequence reads: CASSQGTGGKNDEKLFF. The CDR3 DNA follows: TGTGCCAGCAGCCAAGGGACAGGGGGGAAAAACGATGAAAAACTGTTTTTT.